This is a list of T cell receptor beta chains from one sample in a study of cytomegalovirus exposure and HLA in healthy donors. Method: immunoSEQ multiplex PCR; TCRdb's copy keeps in-frame clones and lacks some. The sample consists of 130,000 to 150,000 clones, roughly 89% of them appearing once. The sample comprised PBMCs. The receptors derive from a man younger than 30 in good health and CMV-seropositive. Each CDR3 is given with its conserved first and last residue. The D gene is left open where the match is weak. A row's size may be missing; if present it is once, few, many or a size class.

>TRBV11-2|13|TRBD2|-|TRBJ2-3
TGTGCCAGCAGGCTAGCGGGGACAGATACGCAGTATTTT
CASRLAGTDTQYF
>TRBV5-1|12|-|-|TRBJ2-1
TGCGCCAGCAGCTTGGTAGCCCAGGAGCAGTTCTTC
CASSLVAQEQFF
>TRBV20-1|11|-|-|TRBJ1-4
TGCAGTGCTAGGAACGGGGGGGAACTGTTTTTT
CSARNGGELFF
>TRBV7-9|16|-|-|TRBJ2-2
TGTGCCAGCAGCCCAGAACTAGTATCGAACACCGGGGAGCTGTTTTTT
CASSPELVSNTGELFF
>TRBV19|15|TRBD1|-|TRBJ1-1
TGTGCCAGTAGACCAAGGACAGGTGGGGGCACTGAAGCTTTCTTT
CASRPRTGGGTEAFF
>TRBV2|14|-|-|TRBJ1-1
TGTGCCGGGCCACCGGGACTGCTGAACACTGAAGCTTTCTTT
CAGPPGLLNTEAFF
>TRBV7-6|13|-|-|TRBJ1-1
TGTGCCAGCAGCCCCGAGTTGAACACTGAAGCTTTCTTT
CASSPELNTEAFF
>TRBV2|13|-|-|TRBJ1-2
TGTGCCAGCAGTGACAGTGCTAACTATGGCTACACCTTC
CASSDSANYGYTF
>TRBV28|12|TRBD2|-|TRBJ2-7
TGTGCCAGCGGTCAGCGGGGGGACGAGCAGTACTTC
CASGQRGDEQYF
>TRBV27|17|-|-|TRBJ2-1
TGTGCCAGCAGTCGCAATTGGGCGGGGCGCTCCTACAATGAGCAGTTCTTC
CASSRNWAGRSYNEQFF
>TRBV10-1|14|-|-|TRBJ1-1
TGCGCCAGCAGTGCCGGGACATCCTTGGGTGAAGCTTTCTTT
CASSAGTSLGEAFF
>TRBV10-1|14|TRBD2|few|TRBJ2-7
TGCGCCAGCAGTGATCAGCGGGAATATGACGAGCAGTACTTC
CASSDQREYDEQYF
>TRBV15|14|-|-|TRBJ1-6
TGTGCCACCTCAGGCCGCTCCTATAATTCACCCCTCCACTTT
CATSGRSYNSPLHF
>TRBV6-5|13|-|-|TRBJ2-1
TGTGCCAGCACCCGAACCGGGGGCAATGAGCAGTTCTTC
CASTRTGGNEQFF
>TRBV30|13|-|-|TRBJ1-5
TGTGCCTGGAGTAGGGGAAGGGATCAGCCCCAGCATTTT
CAWSRGRDQPQHF
>TRBV7-2|13|-|-|TRBJ2-1
TGTGCCAGCAGCTGGGGGCCAAACAATGAGCAGTTCTTC
CASSWGPNNEQFF
>TRBV6-5|13|TRBD1|-|TRBJ1-2
TGTGCCAGCACCAGGGGACAGGGTCATGGCTACACCTTC
CASTRGQGHGYTF
>TRBV28|16|-|-|TRBJ2-6
TGTGCCAGCAGCGGCGGGGTCAGCTCTGGGGCCAACGTCCTGACTTTC
CASSGGVSSGANVLTF
>TRBV30|12|-|-|TRBJ1-2
TGTGCCTGGGGGGGCTTCAGCTATGGCTACACCTTC
CAWGGFSYGYTF
>TRBV27|15|-|once|TRBJ1-5
TGTGCCAGCAGCCCGACAGGCTCGTTCGGTCAGCCCCAGCATTTT
CASSPTGSFGQPQHF
>TRBV7-9|13|-|-|TRBJ2-7
TGTGCCAGCAGCTTAGCTACAACCTACGAGCAGTACTTC
CASSLATTYEQYF
>TRBV29-1|14|-|-|TRBJ2-7
TGCAGCGTTGAAGGTGGGGGACATCCCTACGAGCAGTACTTC
CSVEGGGHPYEQYF
>TRBV6-5|15|TRBD1|-|TRBJ2-5
TGTGCCAGCAGTCTCCCGGACAGGGACGGGGAGACCCAGTACTTC
CASSLPDRDGETQYF
>TRBV2|14|-|few|TRBJ2-7
TGTGCCAGCAGCGGCGGGACGGTAGTCTACGAGCAGTACTTC
CASSGGTVVYEQYF
>TRBV2|14|TRBD1|once|TRBJ1-1
TGTGCCAGCAGAGACAGGGAAAGAGACACTGAAGCTTTCTTT
CASRDRERDTEAFF
>TRBV15|17|TRBD1|-|TRBJ1-1
TGTGCCACCAGCAGAGGGGGGACAGCAGAAACCTACACTGAAGCTTTCTTT
CATSRGGTAETYTEAFF
>TRBV30|16|-|-|TRBJ2-6
TGTGCCTGTCTCCAGGGGAACACGGCTGGGGCCAACGTCCTGACTTTC
CACLQGNTAGANVLTF
>TRBV6-4|12|TRBD1|-|TRBJ2-7
TGTGCCAGTACAGGGGCCTCATACGAGCAGTACTTC
CASTGASYEQYF
>TRBV25-1|13|TRBD2|-|TRBJ2-1
TGTGCCAGCACTAGCGGGAGGGCCGGCGAGCAGTTCTTC
CASTSGRAGEQFF
>TRBV5-1|15|TRBD2|-|TRBJ2-1
TGCGCCAGCAGCGTTGGCGGGGGTAGATACAATGAGCAGTTCTTC
CASSVGGGRYNEQFF
>TRBV7-2|15|-|-|TRBJ2-1
TGTGCCAGCAGCCCTCCGGATGGGAGATCGGCTGAGCAGTTCTTC
CASSPPDGRSAEQFF
>TRBV10-3|16|TRBD2|-|TRBJ2-5
TGTGCCATCGCCGGGACTAGCGGGGGGATTCAAGAGACCCAGTACTTC
CAIAGTSGGIQETQYF
>TRBV5-1|16|TRBD2|-|TRBJ2-2
TGCGCCAGCAGCTCACTGGGAAGCGGGGCAACGGGGGAGCTGTTTTTT
CASSSLGSGATGELFF
>TRBV4-2|12|-|-|TRBJ1-1
TGTGCCAGCAGCTTAGTCACCGGGGATGCTTTCTTT
CASSLVTGDAFF
>TRBV5-1|13|-|-|TRBJ1-1
TGCGCCAGCAGCTCCCCGAGCCGAAATGAAGCTTTCTTT
CASSSPSRNEAFF
>TRBV19|14|TRBD1|-|TRBJ1-2
TGTGCCAGTAGTCAGGACAGGGGAGACTATGGCTACACCTTC
CASSQDRGDYGYTF
>TRBV19|14|-|-|TRBJ1-2
TGTGCCAGTAGTATACGGACAACTTTCTATGGCTACACCTTC
CASSIRTTFYGYTF
>TRBV28|15|-|-|TRBJ2-3
TGTGCCAGCAGCCCGGGACAAGGGGACACAGATACGCAGTATTTT
CASSPGQGDTDTQYF
>TRBV29-1|13|TRBD1|-|TRBJ1-1
TGCAGCGTCAAGGACAGGGAGAACACTGAAGCTTTCTTT
CSVKDRENTEAFF
>TRBV29-1|12|TRBD1|once|TRBJ1-2
TGCAGCGTTGAGGACAGGGATTATGGCTACACCTTC
CSVEDRDYGYTF
>TRBV5-1|16|-|once|TRBJ1-4
TGCGCCAGCAGCTCCGGACATACTGCAACTAATGAAAAACTGTTTTTT
CASSSGHTATNEKLFF
>TRBV7-2|16|TRBD2|-|TRBJ2-7
TGTGCCAGCAGCTTAGTGAGTGCTAGCGGGAGCTACGAGCAGTACTTC
CASSLVSASGSYEQYF
>TRBV13|14|TRBD1|-|TRBJ2-7
TGTGCCAGCAGCCCCGGGACAGGGGGCTACGAGCAGTACTTC
CASSPGTGGYEQYF
>TRBV28|14|-|-|TRBJ1-2
TGTGCCAGCAGCCTTCGCGGCCCTCTTTATGGCTACACCTTC
CASSLRGPLYGYTF
>TRBV19|14|-|few|TRBJ1-1
TGTGCCAGTAGCCCGACAGCGGGGAACACTGAAGCTTTCTTT
CASSPTAGNTEAFF
>TRBV30|14|-|-|TRBJ1-1
TGTGCCTGGAGTGTGACCTTAAGCGGCACTGAAGCTTTCTTT
CAWSVTLSGTEAFF
>TRBV27|14|-|-|TRBJ2-7
TGTGCCAGCAGTTTAAGACAGACTTCCTACGAGCAGTACTTC
CASSLRQTSYEQYF
>TRBV29-1|16|-|-|TRBJ1-3
TGCAGCGTCGCGGGGGGGTTTGGGGAGTTTGGAAACACCATATATTTT
CSVAGGFGEFGNTIYF
>TRBV4-1|15|-|-|TRBJ2-7
TGCGCCAGCAGCCAAGAATCACTAGCTGCTTACGAGCAGTACTTC
CASSQESLAAYEQYF
>TRBV2|15|TRBD1|-|TRBJ1-5
TGTGCCAGCAGCTTACAGGGGGCTTTAGGGCAGCCCCAGCATTTT
CASSLQGALGQPQHF
>TRBV7-2|15|-|-|TRBJ1-1
TGTGCCAGCAGCTTACGGGAGCAGAGGAACACTGAAGCTTTCTTT
CASSLREQRNTEAFF
>TRBV30|14|-|-|TRBJ1-5
TGTGCCTGGACGGGGGACTCCACCAATCAGCCCCAGCATTTT
CAWTGDSTNQPQHF
>TRBV6-6|13|-|-|TRBJ1-1
TGTGCCATAAGGTCCCACACCCAGGTTGAAGCTTTCTTT
CAIRSHTQVEAFF
>TRBV12-5|13|TRBD1|-|TRBJ1-2
TGTGCTAGTGGTCCCGGGACAGACTATGGCTACACCTTC
CASGPGTDYGYTF